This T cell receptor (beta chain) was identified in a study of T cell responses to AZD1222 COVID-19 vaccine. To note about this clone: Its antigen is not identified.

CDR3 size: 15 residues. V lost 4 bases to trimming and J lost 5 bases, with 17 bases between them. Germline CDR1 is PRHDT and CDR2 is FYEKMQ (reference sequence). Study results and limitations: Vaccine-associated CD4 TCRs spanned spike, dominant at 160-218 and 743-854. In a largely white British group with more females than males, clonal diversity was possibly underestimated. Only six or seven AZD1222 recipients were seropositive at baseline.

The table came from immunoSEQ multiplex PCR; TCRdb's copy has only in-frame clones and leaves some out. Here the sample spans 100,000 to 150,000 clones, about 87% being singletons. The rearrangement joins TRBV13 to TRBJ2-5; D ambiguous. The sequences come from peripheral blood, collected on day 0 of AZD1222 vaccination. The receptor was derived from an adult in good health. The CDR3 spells CASSSWGGKRETQYF. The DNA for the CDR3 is TGTGCCAGCAGCTCCTGGGGTGGGAAGCGTGAGACCCAGTACTTC.